Shown below are 8 T cell receptor beta chains from a single sample sequenced in a study of T cell responses to AZD1222 COVID-19 vaccine. Sequencing used immunoSEQ multiplex PCR; TCRdb keeps in-frame clones, though not all of them. The sample lists 150,000 to 200,000 clones; roughly nine tenths were seen once. The input for sequencing was peripheral blood, taken 28 days after the second AZD1222 dose. Receptor source: an adult who received the AZD1222 COVID-19 vaccine.

This chain joins TRBV6-5 and TRBJ2-7, with D hard to call. CDR3 length: 12 amino acids. V lost 0 bases, J lost 5 bases, and 5 bases lay in between. Germline loops: CDR1 MNHEY, CDR2 SVGAGI. The CDR3: CASSYSQDEQYF. CDR3 nucleotides: TGTGCCAGCAGTTACTCTCAGGACGAGCAGTACTTC.

The chain carries TRBV19 and TRBJ1-2; maybe TRBD1 (6 bases). CDR1 and CDR2 (germline): LNHDA, SQIVND (reference sequence). This CDR3 is built from 13 residues. V shed 11 bases and J shed 3 bases, with 16 bases lying between them. The CDR3 DNA reads as TGTGCCGTTAACAGGGAAGGAGACTATGGCTACACCTTC. It codes for CAVNREGDYGYTF.

The chain couples TRBV2 to TRBJ1-5, with TRBD1 matching 7 bases. With V trimmed by 8 bases and J by 4 bases, 8 bases remained unmatched. This CDR3 has 14 amino acids. CDR1 SNHLY and CDR2 FYNNEI come from the germline V gene. Here the CDR3 DNA reads TGTGCCAGCGACCCGGGACAGAAGAATCAGCCCCAGCATTTT. It codes for CASDPGQKNQPQHF.

This chain connects TRBV6-2 or TRBV6-3 to TRBJ2-3; D ambiguous. Looked up from germline, CDR1 is MNHEY and CDR2 is SVGEGT. V dropped 4 bases and J dropped 1 base, with 6 bases sitting between them. The CDR3 consists of 13 residues. Here the CDR3 DNA reads TGTGCCAGCAGTTTGAAGCGCACAGATACGCAGTATTTT. Its translation is CASSLKRTDTQYF.

V and J are TRBV12-3 or TRBV12-4 and TRBJ2-5; TRBD2 agrees at 7 bases. The CDR3 sequence is 11 residues long. With 3 bases clipped from V and 9 bases from J, the junction kept 1 base outside the gene matches. The CDR3 reads CASSFGGAQYF. CDR3 nucleotides: TGTGCCAGCAGTTTTGGGGGGGCCCAGTACTTC.

The V and J genes are TRBV5-5 and TRBJ1-1, with D possibly being TRBD1 (6 bases). The ends were cut back, 4 bases at V and 0 bases at J, with 13 bases in the middle. The CDR3 has 15 amino acids. In germline, CDR1 is SGHKS, CDR2 YYEKEE (reference sequence). This CDR3 is CASSPGHTMNTEAFF. The CDR3 DNA sequence: TGTGCCAGCAGCCCGGGACATACGATGAACACTGAAGCTTTCTTT.

This chain uses TRBV2 with TRBJ1-4, with a weak D call TRBD1 (5 bases). The CDR3 runs to 14 residues. Trimming took 7 bases from V and 4 from J, leaving 13 bases between them. Germline V gene lookup returns CDR1 SNHLY and CDR2 FYNNEI. The CDR3 sequence is CASNAGTFNEKLFF. DNA of the CDR3: TGTGCCAGCAATGCCGGGACCTTTAATGAAAAACTGTTTTTT.

The chain has TRBV4-1 and TRBJ2-7, with a possible D match to TRBD1 (5 bases). Germline V gives CDR1 MGHRA, CDR2 YSYEKL. The CDR3 is 15 amino acids. Trimming shortened V by 1 base and J by 2 bases, and 12 bases separated the two germline ends. The CDR3 loop is CASSQAAGKTYEQYF. The DNA for the CDR3 is TGCGCCAGCAGCCAAGCTGCAGGGAAGACCTACGAGCAGTACTTC.